These 30 T cell receptor beta chains were sequenced from one sample in a study of shared clonotypes between healthy human individuals (dated by TCRdb to 2018 to 2020). The library was built by means of the immunoSEQ multiplex PCR assay. Drawn from immuneACCESS, this table holds only the in-frame rearrangements with V and J called that TCRdb kept. Clones are partly lost; checked studies trace under half to an unresolved V gene and leave the rest unexplained. This sample is represented by roughly 2.5 million clones; around 90% of them were singletons. The ten largest clones add up to more than 0.12% of the sample. What was sequenced was naive CD4+ T cells sorted from blood. The cell subset or site label corresponds to: CD45RA+ positively selected. These receptors were taken from a man aged 18 to 29 in good health.

On this clone: Different DNA sequences within this sample yield the same CDR3. The chain uses TRBV5-4 and TRBJ1-2; D gene ambiguous. The CDR3 sequence is 12 residues long. Trimming took 0 bases from V and 5 from J, leaving 5 bases between them. Germline V CDR1 and CDR2: SGHNT, YYREEE (reference sequence). The CDR3 sequence: CASSLGEYGYTF. CDR3 nucleotide sequence: TGTGCCAGCAGCTTGGGGGAGTATGGCTACACCTTC.

This clone was seen only a few times. CDR3 amino acids: CASSLAPGGQPQHF. CDR3 DNA: TGTGCCAGCAGCTTAGCGCCCGGGGGTCAGCCCCAGCATTTT. The chain uses TRBV7-9 and TRBJ1-5; D is perhaps TRBD1 (5 bases). Germline V CDR1 and CDR2: SEHNR, FQNEAQ (reference sequence). The CDR3 consists of 14 residues. The germline V and J ends were trimmed by 0 bases and 6 bases, with 9 bases remaining between them. The variable domain in full, completed from reference TRBV7-9 and TRBJ1-5, reads DTGVSQNPRHKITKRGQNVTFRCDPISEHNRLYWYRQTLGQGPEFLTYFQNEAQLEKSRLLSDRFSAERPKGSFSTLEIQRTEQGDSAMYLCASSLAPGGQPQHFGDGTRLSIL.

In its sample, this clone was seen once. The genes are TRBV30 and TRBJ2-5, with TRBD1 matching 7 bases. Germline V gives CDR1 GTSNPN, CDR2 SVGIG (reference sequence). The CDR3 spans 11 residues. With 7 bases clipped from V and 5 bases from J, the junction kept 4 bases outside the gene matches. CDR3 sequence: CASTGPETQYF. CDR3 nucleotides: TGTGCCTCGACAGGGCCGGAGACCCAGTACTTC.

The rearrangement uses TRBV7-9 and TRBJ2-2; 8 nucleotides match TRBD2. Germline V gene lookup returns CDR1 SEHNR and CDR2 FQNEAQ (reference sequence). CDR3 length equals 14 residues. Unmatched junction bases numbered 6, after V lost 5 bases and J lost 7 bases. The CDR3 nucleotides are TGTGCCAGCAGCCCGGGACTAGTAGTCGGGGAGCTGTTTTTT. Protein sequence: CASSPGLVVGELFF.

The V gene is TRBV7-3, the J gene TRBJ2-2; the D gene is possibly TRBD2 (5 bases). The CDR3 totals 14 residues. Between the trimmed V and J ends, which lost 2 bases and 5 bases, there was a span of 9 bases. Germline V CDR1 and CDR2: SGHTA, FQGTGA. CDR3 bases: TGTGCCAGCAGCTTACGGCGGGCAACCGGGGAGCTGTTTTTT. This codes for CASSLRRATGELFF.

V gene TRBV27 combines with J gene TRBJ2-7; D uncertain. Trimming pared 0 bases from V and 0 bases from J, leaving 9 bases between. The CDR3 contains 15 residues. Germline V gene lookup returns CDR1 MNHEY and CDR2 SMNVEV (reference sequence). The CDR3 reads CASSLSRVGSYEQYF. The CDR3, as DNA: TGTGCCAGCAGTTTATCAAGAGTAGGCTCCTACGAGCAGTACTTC.

The CDR3 loop reads CASSTTGTAGNTIYF. CDR3 coding DNA: TGTGCCAGCAGTACCACCGGGACAGCTGGAAACACCATATATTTT. The rearrangement uses TRBV28 and TRBJ1-3, with TRBD1 matching over 7 bases. This CDR3 is built from 15 residues. Germline values: CDR1 MDHEN, CDR2 SYDVKM. The J segment lost 2 bases and the V segment lost 5 bases, leaving 6 bases of the junction unmatched.

CDR3 sequence reads: CASSLFLAASYEQYF. The CDR3 DNA reads TGCGCCAGCAGCTTGTTCCTAGCGGCCTCCTACGAGCAGTACTTC. The V call is TRBV5-1, the J call TRBJ2-7, with TRBD2 identical over 7 bases. The V segment lost 1 base and the J segment 0 bases; nucleotides outside the gene matches: 4. Germline assignment: CDR1 SGHRS and CDR2 YFSETQ. The CDR3 spans 15 residues.

The chain carries TRBV7-4 and TRBJ2-3, with 13 bases lining up with TRBD2. CDR1 is SGHVT, CDR2 SQSDAQ, per germline. This CDR3 has 16 amino acids. Trimming cost V 5 bases and J 6 bases; bases outside gene matches: 8. CDR3: CASSHGLAGEGDTQYF. CDR3 nucleotides: TGTGCCAGCAGCCATGGACTAGCGGGAGAGGGGGATACGCAGTATTTT.

In this sample, this clone turned up a few times. V usage is TRBV18 and J usage is TRBJ2-7; D tentatively reads TRBD1 or TRBD2 (5 bases each). This CDR3 is built from 15 residues. V was clipped by 0 bases and J by 6 bases, with 15 bases between them. Germline V gene lookup returns CDR1 KGHSH and CDR2 LQKENI. CDR3 bases: TGTGCCAGCTCACCACCGGGGGTCTCGCAGGGCGAGCAGTACTTC. It codes for CASSPPGVSQGEQYF.

About this clone itself: Different DNA sequences within this sample yield the same CDR3. The rearrangement joins TRBV10-3 to TRBJ2-5, with D possibly TRBD2 on 7 matching bases. Germline V CDR1 and CDR2: ENHRY, SYGVKD. CDR3 size: 13 residues. Trimming left V 3 bases short and J 4 bases short, with 9 bases between. The CDR3 region has the DNA TGTGCCATCAGTGACGGGGGGCGAGAGACCCAGTACTTC. It is translated as CAISDGGRETQYF.

This chain connects TRBV9 to TRBJ1-4, with D possibly being TRBD1 (5 bases). The CDR3 loop spans 16 amino acids. V dropped 4 bases and J dropped 8 bases, with 21 bases sitting between them. CDR1 and CDR2 (germline): SGDLS, YYNGEE. CDR3 DNA: TGTGCCAGCAGCCGGAGCTGGGCGGGGGAAGGGGAAAAACTGTTTTTT. Encoded protein: CASSRSWAGEGEKLFF.

The rearrangement links TRBV19 to TRBJ1-1; maybe TRBD1 (5 bases). The germline V gene has CDR1 LNHDA and CDR2 SQIVND (reference sequence). The germline V and J ends were trimmed by 2 bases and 0 bases, with 7 bases remaining between them. This CDR3 has 14 amino acids. Here the CDR3 DNA reads TGTGCCAGTAGTATATGGGGGGTGAACACTGAAGCTTTCTTT. Protein product: CASSIWGVNTEAFF.

Note on this clone: A read error may account for a junction end that differs from germline. This sample includes further DNA sequences coding for the same CDR3. This chain connects TRBV18 to TRBJ1-1, with 7 nucleotides matching TRBD1. CDR3 length equals 15 residues. CDR1 is KGHSH, CDR2 LQKENI, per germline. CDR3 coding DNA: TGTGCCAGCTCACCATTGGGACAGCTGAACACTGAAGCCTTCTTT. Translated: CASSPLGQLNTEAFF.

The V and J genes are TRBV9 and TRBJ1-2; D uncertain. Germline V lookup: CDR1 SGDLS, CDR2 YYNGEE. The CDR3 contains 12 residues. V gave up 5 bases and J gave up 6 bases, with 11 bases separating them. The DNA for the CDR3 is TGTGCCAGCAGTGTGGGCGTGGATGGCTACACCTTC. This translates into CASSVGVDGYTF.

The rearrangement links TRBV23-1 to TRBJ2-7, with 7 bases matching TRBD1. TRBV23-1 is an open reading frame whose function is uncertain. The CDR3 runs 14 residues. Trimming took 6 bases from V and 7 from J; bases not matched to a gene: 12. In nucleotides, the CDR3 is TGCGCCAGCAGGCTTACGGAGACAGGGCTTGAGCAGTACTTC. Translating it yields CASRLTETGLEQYF.

This chain connects TRBV7-3 to TRBJ2-3, with TRBD2 matching over 7 bases. In germline, CDR1 is SGHTA, CDR2 FQGTGA. The junction had 13 bases not matched to a gene; V was cut back by 4 bases and J by 6 bases. This CDR3 is built from 16 residues. CDR3 sequence (DNA): TGTGCCAGCAGCTCCCGCGGGACTAAGCCATCCGATACGCAGTATTTT. Its protein is CASSSRGTKPSDTQYF.

The gene calls are TRBV5-4 and TRBJ1-5; D is uncertain. Per germline, CDR1 SGHNT and CDR2 YYREEE (reference sequence). V was cut by 7 bases and J by 11 bases, with 13 bases left in between. The CDR3 covers 11 residues. The DNA of the CDR3 is TGTGCCAGCCGGGTGGATAGGTCCCAGCATTTT. Residues: CASRVDRSQHF.

V is TRBV10-3 and J is TRBJ2-1; 9 positions agree with TRBD2. Looked up from germline, CDR1 is ENHRY and CDR2 is SYGVKD. The CDR3 spans 16 residues. V lost 1 base, J lost 2 bases, and 3 bases stayed unmatched. The CDR3 protein is CAISEFPSGAYNEQFF. For the CDR3, the DNA is TGTGCCATCAGTGAGTTCCCTAGCGGGGCCTACAATGAGCAGTTCTTC.

In this sample, this clone turned up once. The sample carries other DNA sequences with the same CDR3. CDR3 DNA sequence: TGCGCCAGCAGCACGGGACAGGGGGCCTACAATGAGCAGTTCTTC. This gives the protein CASSTGQGAYNEQFF. The chain combines TRBV5-1 with TRBJ2-1, with 11 bases identical to TRBD1. Germline V gene data show CDR1 as SGHRS and CDR2 as YFSETQ. This CDR3 has 15 residues. Germline trimming cut 4 bases from V and 2 bases from J; bases unmatched to any gene: 2.

The chain couples TRBV6-1 to TRBJ2-1; 9 nucleotides match TRBD2. The CDR3 runs 16 residues. Germline CDR1 MNHNS, CDR2 SASEGT. With V trimmed by 4 bases and J by 6 bases, 10 bases remained unmatched. The CDR3 here is CASSGIAGDSINEQFF. CDR3 bases: TGTGCCAGCAGTGGAATAGCGGGGGACTCGATCAATGAGCAGTTCTTC.

J is TRBJ1-6 and V is TRBV30; the D gene is possibly TRBD1 (6 bases). Germline V gene sequence: CDR1 GTSNPN, CDR2 SVGIG (reference sequence). The length of the CDR3 is 16 residues. V was clipped by 3 bases and J by 7 bases, with 19 bases between them. The CDR3 nucleotides are TGTGCCTGGAGATATTGGGGTACAGGGCGAAATTCACCCCTCCACTTT. This encodes CAWRYWGTGRNSPLHF.

This chain connects TRBV19 to TRBJ1-1; 8 nucleotides line up with TRBD1. Germline assignment: CDR1 LNHDA and CDR2 SQIVND (reference sequence). V shed 6 bases, J shed 2 bases, and the junction held 5 bases outside the gene matches. CDR3 length equals 14 residues. The CDR3 here is CASRAGGLNTEAFF. As DNA, the CDR3 is TGTGCCAGTAGAGCAGGGGGCCTAAACACTGAAGCTTTCTTT.

The chain has TRBV19 and TRBJ2-4; weak D call: TRBD2 (5 bases). This CDR3 has 14 residues. Germline CDR1 is LNHDA and CDR2 is SQIVND (reference sequence). Trimming left V 3 bases short and J 2 bases short, with 8 bases between. The CDR3 loop reads CASSITSTKNIQYF. For the CDR3, the DNA is TGTGCCAGTAGTATCACTAGTACCAAAAACATTCAGTACTTC.

This chain connects TRBV27 to TRBJ2-7; D tentatively fits TRBD1 or TRBD2 (5 bases each). Germline V gene sequence: CDR1 MNHEY, CDR2 SMNVEV (reference sequence). The ends were cut back, 3 bases at V and 7 bases at J, with 16 bases in the middle. The length of the CDR3 is 14 residues. The CDR3 sequence is CASSFPGAREEQYF. The DNA for the CDR3 is TGTGCCAGCAGTTTCCCCGGGGCCAGGGAAGAGCAGTACTTC.

The chain recombines TRBV6-1 with TRBJ1-4, with 8 bases fitting TRBD1. From germline, CDR1 is MNHNS and CDR2 SASEGT. The J segment lost 7 bases and the V segment lost 3 bases, leaving 7 bases of the junction unmatched. The CDR3 runs to 15 residues. Here the CDR3 DNA reads TGTGCCAGCAGTGAGAGGGACAGGCCTCGTGAAAAACTGTTTTTT. This encodes CASSERDRPREKLFF.

CDR3 nucleotide sequence: TGTGCCAGCAGTGTAGACGGAGCCGGCAGAGATGGCTACACCTTC. Translating it yields CASSVDGAGRDGYTF. The chain joins TRBV6-1 to TRBJ1-2; D is unresolved. The ends were cut back, 4 bases at V and 6 bases at J, with 18 bases in the middle. Germline-derived CDR1 and CDR2 are MNHNS and SASEGT. The CDR3 covers 15 residues.

This clone was observed once. Additional DNA sequences in this sample encode the identical CDR3. V is TRBV18 and J is TRBJ2-3; TRBD2 agrees at 7 bases. V lost 3 bases, J lost 0 bases, and 3 bases stayed unmatched. In germline, CDR1 is KGHSH, CDR2 LQKENI. This CDR3 spans 15 amino acids. This CDR3 reads CASSPLADSTDTQYF. CDR3 sequence (DNA): TGTGCCAGCTCACCTCTAGCGGATAGCACAGATACGCAGTATTTT.

The V call is TRBV5-1, the J call TRBJ2-2; 9 bases fit TRBD1. After removal of 0 bases from V and 7 bases from J, the junction contained 4 bases not matched to a gene. CDR1 and CDR2 from the germline V gene are SGHRS and YFSETQ. The CDR3 covers 15 residues. The chain's CDR3 is CASSLGGQGNGELFF. Here the CDR3 DNA reads TGCGCCAGCAGCTTGGGCGGACAGGGGAACGGGGAGCTGTTTTTT.

The chain joins TRBV12-5 to TRBJ2-3; 12 bases agree with TRBD2. CDR1 and CDR2 (germline): LGHNT, FRNRAP. After removal of 1 base from V and 4 bases from J, the junction contained 21 bases not matched to a gene. This CDR3 comprises 22 residues. CDR3 nucleotide sequence: TGTGCTAGTGGTTTGGAACCAACTAAAACTAGCGGGAGGTCGCCTAGCGCAGATACGCAGTATTTT. Protein product: CASGLEPTKTSGRSPSADTQYF.